Listed below are T cell receptor beta chains from one sample, sequenced in a study of blood T cell repertoires in COVID-19. The assay was immunoSEQ multiplex PCR, and TCRdb's table has in-frame clones only and misses some. Of some 260,000 clones listed, around nine tenths were seen once; the top ten hold roughly 8.6%. The specimen was PBMCs or T cells enriched from blood (not recorded which). The receptors originated from a man in his forties who had recovered from COVID-19. The CDR3 runs from the conserved cysteine through the conserved F or W. D genes are given only for firm matches. Rows may omit the clone size; those that give it use once, few, many or a size class.

CDR3nt | CDR3aa | d_gene | j_gene | v_gene | abundance
TGTGCCAGCAGTGAAGCGCTTTCAGGGGGGTTCGGTCAGCCCCAGCATTTT | CASSEALSGGFGQPQHF | TRBD1 | TRBJ1-5 | TRBV6-1 | .
TGTGCCAGCAGCCCCCGGACTAGCGGGAGGGCCTACGAGCAGTACTTC | CASSPRTSGRAYEQYF | TRBD2 | TRBJ2-7 | TRBV13 | .
TGTGCCAGCAGTGAATATATAGGGACAGGCCAAGAGACCCAGTACTTC | CASSEYIGTGQETQYF | TRBD1 | TRBJ2-5 | TRBV25-1 | .
TGTGCCAGCAGTTTGCAGGGGAATGGCTACACCTTC | CASSLQGNGYTF | . | TRBJ1-2 | TRBV12-3/TRBV12-4 | .
TGTGCCATCATTCACAGCCTCGGACAGGGAGGCGATGGCTACACCTTC | CAIIHSLGQGGDGYTF | TRBD1 | TRBJ1-2 | TRBV10-3 | .
TGTGCCAGCAGCCCCGGACAGGGGGTTTCACAGCCCCAGCATTTT | CASSPGQGVSQPQHF | TRBD1 | TRBJ1-5 | TRBV5-8 | .
TGTGCCAGCAGCCAAGCGGGGGGATACTCTGGGGCCAACGTCCTGACTTTC | CASSQAGGYSGANVLTF | TRBD2 | TRBJ2-6 | TRBV4-2 | .
TGTGCCAGCAGCCCGTTCGGGGGGGCAGGGGGCACTGAAGCTTTCTTT | CASSPFGGAGGTEAFF | TRBD1 | TRBJ1-1 | TRBV7-9 | few
TGCGCCAGCAGCTTAGGGCTAGCGAGGAGCGAGCAGTACTTC | CASSLGLARSEQYF | . | TRBJ2-7 | TRBV5-1 | .
TGTGCCACCAGCAGAGAAGGCAGGAACCTCAACTATGGCTACACCTTC | CATSREGRNLNYGYTF | . | TRBJ1-2 | TRBV15 | .
TGTGCCAGCAGTCAAATCCACGGGGGACTAAATCAGCCCCAGCATTTT | CASSQIHGGLNQPQHF | . | TRBJ1-5 | TRBV27 | once
TGCAGCGTTGAAGATCTGGTCGGCCTAGCTAACTATGGCTACACCTTC | CSVEDLVGLANYGYTF | . | TRBJ1-2 | TRBV29-1 | .
TGTGCCAGCAGTAACCGACAGGGGTCATCGTTCGGCGAGCAGTACTTC | CASSNRQGSSFGEQYF | TRBD1 | TRBJ2-7 | TRBV28 | .
TGTGCCAGCAGTCTTGGCCAGGGGTCGATCTACGAGCAGTACTTC | CASSLGQGSIYEQYF | . | TRBJ2-7 | TRBV6-5 | .
TGTGCCAGCAGCTTCACAGGGGGGCGAAGCAATCAGCCCCAGCATTTT | CASSFTGGRSNQPQHF | TRBD1 | TRBJ1-5 | TRBV7-2 | .
TGTGCCAGCTCACCAAACAGGGACTATGGCTACACCTTC | CASSPNRDYGYTF | . | TRBJ1-2 | TRBV18 | .
TGTGCCAGCAGGCATGCGGGAGTCTCCAGCGAGCAGTACTTC | CASRHAGVSSEQYF | TRBD2 | TRBJ2-7 | TRBV7-2 | .
TGTGCCAGCAGCAAGGACAGGAAGAATGAAAAACTGTTTTTT | CASSKDRKNEKLFF | TRBD1 | TRBJ1-4 | TRBV6-5 | .
TGTGCCAGCAGCTCGGACAGGGCAAATCAGCCCCAGCATTTT | CASSSDRANQPQHF | TRBD1 | TRBJ1-5 | TRBV5-4 | .
TGTGCCAGCAGCTTATATCGTAGCGGCAATGAGCAGTTCTTC | CASSLYRSGNEQFF | . | TRBJ2-1 | TRBV7-2 | .